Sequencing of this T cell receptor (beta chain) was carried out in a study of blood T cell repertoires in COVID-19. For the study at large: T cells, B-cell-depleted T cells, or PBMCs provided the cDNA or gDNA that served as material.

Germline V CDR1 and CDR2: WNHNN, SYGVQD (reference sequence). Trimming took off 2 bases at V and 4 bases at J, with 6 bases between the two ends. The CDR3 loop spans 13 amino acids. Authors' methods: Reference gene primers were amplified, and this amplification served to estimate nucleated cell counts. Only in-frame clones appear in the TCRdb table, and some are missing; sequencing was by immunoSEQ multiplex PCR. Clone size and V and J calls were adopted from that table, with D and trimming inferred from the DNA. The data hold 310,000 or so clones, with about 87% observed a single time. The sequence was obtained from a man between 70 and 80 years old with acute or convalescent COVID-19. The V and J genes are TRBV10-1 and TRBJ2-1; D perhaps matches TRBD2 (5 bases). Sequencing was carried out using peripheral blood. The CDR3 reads CASSEDYYNEQFF. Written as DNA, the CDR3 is TGCGCCAGCAGTGAGGACTATTACAATGAGCAGTTCTTC.